The clone carrying this T cell receptor (beta chain) appeared a single time. From germline, CDR1 is SGHAT and CDR2 FQDESV (reference sequence). CDR3 length: 15 residues. Trimming took off 3 bases at V and 3 bases at J, with 14 bases between the two ends. The data were obtained in a study of blood T cell repertoires in COVID-19. Method: immunoSEQ multiplex PCR; TCRdb's copy keeps in-frame clones and lacks some. The table lists roughly 75,000 clones, roughly four fifths of them singletons. Sequenced material: peripheral blood. The rearrangement joins TRBV11-1 to TRBJ1-2; maybe TRBD1 (6 bases). The clonotype comes from a man aged 65 to 79 with acute or convalescent COVID-19. The CDR3 is CASSLGGQFDYGYTF. The CDR3 bases are TGTGCCAGCAGCTTGGGTGGACAGTTCGACTATGGCTACACCTTC.